Sequencing of this TCR beta chain was carried out in a study of blood T cell repertoires in COVID-19. At the level of the study: Spain, Italy and the United States supplied samples that represented acute and convalescent COVID-19. The cDNA or gDNA used as material had been derived from T cells, B-cell-depleted T cells, or PBMCs.

The cohort comprised adults aged about 18 to 100 years residing in 20 to 30 US areas. Recovery meant two consecutive negative NP/OP PCR tests, professional clearance, or resolved symptoms. The CDR3 is made up of 14 amino acids. Germline V lookup: CDR1 MDHEN, CDR2 SYDVKM. V gave up 8 bases and J gave up 6 bases; unmatched junction bases: 9. Libraries were prepared by immunoSEQ multiplex PCR; TCRdb keeps only in-frame clonotypes and omits some of them. In the table there are some 200,000 clones, approximately 82% of which are singletons. This clone was found a few times. The chain is built from TRBV28 and TRBJ2-1; 8 bases agree with TRBD1. Input material: PBMCs or T cells enriched from blood (not recorded which). This sequence was found in a woman aged 50 to 60 who had recovered from COVID-19. CDR3 sequence: CASQFGQGANEQFF. CDR3 coding DNA: TGTGCCAGCCAATTCGGGCAGGGGGCCAATGAGCAGTTCTTC. The whole variable domain, filled in from reference TRBV28 and TRBJ2-1, reads DVKVTQSSRYLVKRTGEKVFLECVQDMDHENMFWYRQDPGLGLRLIYFSYDVKMKEKGDIPEGYSVSREKKERFSLILESASTNQTSMYLCASQFGQGANEQFFGPGTRLTVL.